One sample yielded the 22 T cell receptor beta chains listed below, sequenced in a study of OX40 agonist ivuxolimab in advanced cancers. The data were produced by immunoSEQ multiplex PCR, yet TCRdb's version contains in-frame clones alone and is incomplete. The profile shows about 62,000 clones, approximately 88% of them singletons. Sequenced material: CD4+ or CD8+ T cells sorted from blood, taken in a trial of the OX40 agonist ivuxolimab. These TCRs come from an adult with an advanced solid tumor such as melanoma, head and neck, liver or kidney cancer.

The CDR3 nucleotides read TGTGCCAGCAGCTTAGGACAGTTTCAGCCCCAGCATTTT. Translated, it gives CASSLGQFQPQHF. The rearrangement joins TRBV13 to TRBJ1-5; no clear D gene. V was clipped by 0 bases and J by 6 bases, with 6 bases between them. Germline V CDR1 and CDR2: PRHDT, FYEKMQ (reference sequence). The CDR3 sequence is 13 residues long.

The genes are TRBV5-5 and TRBJ2-5; tentative D call: TRBD1 (6 bases). This CDR3 has 17 amino acids. V was trimmed by 2 bases and J by 3 bases, leaving 20 bases between them. The germline CDR1 and CDR2 sequences are SGHKS and YYEKEE (reference sequence). CDR3 region: CASSFHRTGIQKETQYF. CDR3 nucleotides: TGTGCCAGCAGCTTCCACCGAACAGGGATACAAAAAGAGACCCAGTACTTC.

This chain joins TRBV19 and TRBJ2-7; 10 bases line up with TRBD1. Per the germline V gene, CDR1 is LNHDA and CDR2 is SQIVND (reference sequence). The CDR3 sequence is 15 residues long. The trim removed 6 bases at V and 2 bases at J, leaving 7 bases unmatched. The CDR3 here is CASSYSGTGAYEQYF. DNA of the CDR3: TGTGCCAGTAGCTACTCGGGGACAGGGGCCTACGAGCAGTACTTC.

The chain carries TRBV28 and TRBJ1-2; 8 nucleotides agree with TRBD1. The V segment lost 2 bases and the J segment 8 bases; nucleotides outside the gene matches: 19. The CDR3 has 18 residues. The germline CDR1 and CDR2 sequences are MDHEN and SYDVKM. In nucleotides, the CDR3 is TGTGCCAGCAGTTTAGGGCAGGGGGCACTTGGCGGGTCGAGAGGCTACACCTTC. It translates to CASSLGQGALGGSRGYTF.

The V and J genes are TRBV5-4 and TRBJ2-7; the D is unclear. Germline V CDR1 and CDR2: SGHNT, YYREEE (reference sequence). The CDR3 spans 14 residues. V was cut by 2 bases and J by 5 bases, with 14 bases left in between. DNA for the CDR3: TGTGCCAGCAGCTTAGGGTTGGCGCTTGACGAGCAGTACTTC. Protein product: CASSLGLALDEQYF.

This clone turned up a few times. The chain employs TRBV7-9 and TRBJ1-2, with 7 bases that match TRBD1. The germline gives CDR1 SEHNR, CDR2 FQNEAQ (reference sequence). The junction had 3 bases not matched to a gene; V was cut back by 1 base and J by 4 bases. This CDR3 contains 14 residues. In nucleotides, the CDR3 is TGTGCCAGCAGCTTAGAGGCAGGGGGCTATGGCTACACCTTC. This encodes CASSLEAGGYGYTF.

The chain is built from TRBV10-3 and TRBJ2-1, with 7 positions matching TRBD2. From germline, CDR1 is ENHRY and CDR2 SYGVKD. After removal of 9 bases from V and 8 bases from J, the junction contained 7 bases not matched to a gene. The CDR3 runs to 12 residues. CDR3 nucleotides: TGTGCCATTGGAGGACGGGAGGATGAGCAGTTCTTC. Its translation: CAIGGREDEQFF.

The CDR3 protein is CASSQRRGTNEKLFF. In nucleotides, the CDR3 is TGTGCCAGCAGCCAGAGGAGGGGTACTAATGAAAAACTGTTTTTT. The chain uses TRBV7-2 and TRBJ1-4, with D possibly being TRBD1 (5 bases). The germline gives CDR1 SGHTA, CDR2 FQGNSA. Between the trimmed V and J ends, which lost 5 bases and 2 bases, there was a span of 12 bases. This CDR3 has 15 amino acids.

The chain recombines TRBV7-7 with TRBJ1-1; 7 nucleotides match TRBD1. Germline-derived CDR1 and CDR2 are SSHAT and FNYEAQ (reference sequence). CDR3 length: 13 amino acids. The V and J ends lost 5 bases and 6 bases, in that order; junction bases with no gene match: 6. The CDR3 protein is CASSPTGAAEAFF. The DNA for the CDR3 is TGTGCCAGCAGCCCTACAGGGGCCGCTGAAGCTTTCTTT.

The genes are TRBV7-6 and TRBJ2-7; the D is unclear. V was cut by 4 bases and J by 7 bases, with 11 bases left in between. The germline V gene encodes CDR1 SGHVS and CDR2 FNYEAQ. This CDR3 region has 12 residues. The CDR3 reads CASSSLQLEQYF. CDR3 nucleotide sequence: TGTGCCAGCAGCTCCTTACAATTAGAGCAGTACTTC.

This chain links TRBV5-1 with TRBJ1-4; D uncertain. Germline values: CDR1 SGHRS, CDR2 YFSETQ. V was shortened by 0 bases and J by 3 bases, with 9 bases between the two germline ends. CDR3 size: 15 residues. The CDR3 DNA is TGCGCCAGCAGCTTGGCAGGTAGCCCTAATGAAAAACTGTTTTTT. Protein product: CASSLAGSPNEKLFF.

This rearrangement joins TRBV28 to TRBJ2-1; TRBD2 matches at 11 bases. Losses at the gene ends were 1 base for V and 8 bases for J; bases not matched to a gene: 7. The CDR3 has 16 residues. Per germline, CDR1 MDHEN and CDR2 SYDVKM. The CDR3 region has the DNA TGTGCCAGCAGTTTATTAGCGGGAGGGTTCTGGGATGAGCAGTTCTTC. This sequence encodes CASSLLAGGFWDEQFF.

This sequence joins TRBV29-1 and TRBJ2-1; 8 nucleotides agree with TRBD2. With V trimmed by 1 base and J by 0 bases, 5 bases remained unmatched. The germline gives CDR1 SQVTM, CDR2 ANQGSEA. This CDR3 has 16 residues. CDR3 DNA sequence: TGCAGCGTTGAAGCGCAGCGGGGGACCTCCTACAATGAGCAGTTCTTC. Translating gives CSVEAQRGTSYNEQFF.

CDR3 sequence: CASSPGQGGTEAFF. CDR3 sequence (DNA): TGTGCCAGCAGCCCCGGACAGGGAGGCACTGAAGCTTTCTTT. The chain has TRBV6-1 and TRBJ1-1; TRBD1 matches at 8 bases. This CDR3 region has 14 residues. Germline trimming cut 6 bases from V and 4 bases from J; bases unmatched to any gene: 7. CDR1 and CDR2 from the germline V gene are MNHNS and SASEGT.

This chain joins TRBV7-2 and TRBJ1-5, with D hard to call. The CDR3 extends over 13 amino acids. The V gene's germline CDR1 is SGHTA and CDR2 FQGNSA. The ends were cut back, 2 bases at V and 5 bases at J, with 7 bases in the middle. CDR3 nucleotide sequence: TGTGCCAGCAGCTTAAGGGATTATCAGCCCCAGCATTTT. Amino acid sequence: CASSLRDYQPQHF. The full variable domain, with the rest looked up from reference TRBV7-2 and TRBJ1-5, is GAGVSQSPSNKVTEKGKDVELRCDPISGHTALYWYRQSLGQGLEFLIYFQGNSAPDKSGLPSDRFSAERTGGSVSTLTIQRTQQEDSAVYLCASSLRDYQPQHFGDGTRLSIL.

The CDR3 DNA is TGCGCCAGCAGCCAACCGGACAGGGTTAAGTATTTT. Protein: CASSQPDRVKYF. The chain has TRBV4-1 and TRBJ2-3; the match to TRBD1 covers 8 bases. This CDR3 contains 12 residues. Germline assignment: CDR1 MGHRA and CDR2 YSYEKL. Losses at the gene ends were 2 bases for V and 13 bases for J; bases not matched to a gene: 5.

V usage is TRBV28 and J usage is TRBJ1-1, with 8 nucleotides matching TRBD1. Germline V gene data show CDR1 as MDHEN and CDR2 as SYDVKM. This CDR3 comprises 14 residues. Trimming cost V 6 bases and J 1 base; bases outside gene matches: 4. CDR3 in amino acids: CASSNGQGNTEAFF. CDR3 nucleotides: TGTGCCAGCAGCAATGGACAGGGGAACACTGAAGCTTTCTTT.

The chain uses TRBV6-5 and TRBJ1-2; tentative D call: TRBD1 (6 bases). This CDR3 has 13 residues. Per the germline V gene, CDR1 is MNHEY and CDR2 is SVGAGI. Deletions cut 5 bases from V and 3 bases from J, with 10 bases between. This CDR3 reads CASSLNRDYGYTF. The CDR3 bases are TGTGCCAGCAGTCTAAACAGGGACTATGGCTACACCTTC.

The chain combines TRBV19 with TRBJ2-3; D not certain. The germline V gene encodes CDR1 LNHDA and CDR2 SQIVND (reference sequence). Trimming stripped 5 bases from V and 6 bases from J, with 12 bases between. This CDR3 has 13 amino acids. The CDR3 sequence is CASSPPGVDTQYF. The DNA for the CDR3 is TGTGCCAGTAGTCCCCCCGGTGTGGATACGCAGTATTTT.

This clone was counted between two and nine times. The chain uses TRBV28 and TRBJ1-5; perhaps TRBD1 as D (6 bases). The germline CDR1 and CDR2 sequences are MDHEN and SYDVKM. This CDR3 region has 15 residues. V was cut by 5 bases and J by 8 bases, with 19 bases left in between. CDR3 sequence: CASSAPGHTFKPQHF. DNA for the CDR3: TGTGCCAGCAGTGCCCCGGGACACACCTTTAAGCCCCAGCATTTT.

This clone was counted a single time. The V and J genes are TRBV18 and TRBJ1-3; D gene unclear. Trimming removed 3 bases from V and 4 bases from J, with 10 bases in between. Germline assignment: CDR1 KGHSH and CDR2 LQKENI. The CDR3 runs 14 residues. The CDR3 region has the DNA TGTGCCAGCTCACCGCAAAAGGAGGGAAACACCATATATTTT. As protein: CASSPQKEGNTIYF. The whole variable domain, remainder taken from reference TRBV18 and TRBJ1-3, is NAGVMQNPRHLVRRRGQEARLRCSPMKGHSHVYWYRQLPEEGLKFMVYLQKENIIDESGMPKERFSAEFPKEGPSILRIQQVVRGDSAAYFCASSPQKEGNTIYFGEGSWLTVV.

As to this clone: At the DNA level, this CDR3 is encoded by other sequences in the same sample as well. The chain recombines TRBV9 with TRBJ1-3; 9 positions agree with TRBD1. The ends lost 3 bases at V and 5 bases at J; junction bases unmatched: 3. The CDR3 runs to 14 residues. Germline V gene data show CDR1 as SGDLS and CDR2 as YYNGEE. DNA for the CDR3: TGTGCCAGCAGCGCCGGGACAGGGAGAAACACCATATATTTT. This sequence encodes CASSAGTGRNTIYF.